This T cell receptor beta chain is from a study of T cell repertoires in cytomegalovirus infection. One entry per CDR3 protein results from TCRdb running MiXCR on the reads. In the table there are under 150,000 distinct CDR3 sequences, 7.5% to 9% of which are singletons. This clonotype was recorded at least ten times. With 6 bases removed from V and 9 bases from J, the gap between germline ends came to 15 bases. CDR1 is SQVTM, CDR2 ANQGSEA, per germline. This CDR3 is built from 12 residues. The V and J genes are TRBV29-1 and TRBJ2-1; D uncertain. The sample consisted of PBMCs. This receptor was identified in a human donor in good health (CMV status not recorded). Some clones in this sample may be carry-over from other donors' samples. For the CDR3, the DNA is TGCAGCGTCCTAGGATCCCGATCTGAGCAGTTCTTC. As protein: CSVLGSRSEQFF.